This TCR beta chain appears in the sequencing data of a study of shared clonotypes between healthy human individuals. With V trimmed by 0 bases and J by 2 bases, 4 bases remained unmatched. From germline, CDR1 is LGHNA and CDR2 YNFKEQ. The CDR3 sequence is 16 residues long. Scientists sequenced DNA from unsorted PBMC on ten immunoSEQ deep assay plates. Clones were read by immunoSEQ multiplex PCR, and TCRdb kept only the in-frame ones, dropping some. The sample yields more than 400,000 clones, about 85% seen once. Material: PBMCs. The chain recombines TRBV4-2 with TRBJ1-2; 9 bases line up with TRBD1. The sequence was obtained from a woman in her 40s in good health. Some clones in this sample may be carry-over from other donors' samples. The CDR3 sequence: CASSQEAGTGNYGYTF. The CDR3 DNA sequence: TGTGCCAGCAGCCAAGAAGCCGGGACAGGGAACTATGGCTACACCTTC.